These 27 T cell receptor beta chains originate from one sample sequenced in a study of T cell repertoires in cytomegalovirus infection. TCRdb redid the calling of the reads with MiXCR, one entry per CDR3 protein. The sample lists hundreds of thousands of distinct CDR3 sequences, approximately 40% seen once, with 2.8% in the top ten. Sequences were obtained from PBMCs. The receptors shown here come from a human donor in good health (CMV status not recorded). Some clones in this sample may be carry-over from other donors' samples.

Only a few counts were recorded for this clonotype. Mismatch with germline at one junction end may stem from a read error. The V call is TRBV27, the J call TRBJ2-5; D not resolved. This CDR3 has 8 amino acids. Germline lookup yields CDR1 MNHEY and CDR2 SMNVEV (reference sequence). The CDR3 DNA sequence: TGTGCCAGCATTCACAAGGGCTTC. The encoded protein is CASIHKGF.

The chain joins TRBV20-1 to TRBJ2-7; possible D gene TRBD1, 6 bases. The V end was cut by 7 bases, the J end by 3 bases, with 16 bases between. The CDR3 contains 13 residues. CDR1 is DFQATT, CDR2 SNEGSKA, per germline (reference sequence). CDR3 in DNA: TGCAGTGGGTCGACAGGCCGTAACTACGAGCAGTACTTC. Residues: CSGSTGRNYEQYF.

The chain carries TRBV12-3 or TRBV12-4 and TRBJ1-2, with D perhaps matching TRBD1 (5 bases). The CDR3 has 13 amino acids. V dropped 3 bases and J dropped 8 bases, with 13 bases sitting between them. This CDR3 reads CASSFRRGNGYTF. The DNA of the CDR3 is TGTGCCAGCAGTTTTCGTCGGGGGAACGGCTACACCTTC.

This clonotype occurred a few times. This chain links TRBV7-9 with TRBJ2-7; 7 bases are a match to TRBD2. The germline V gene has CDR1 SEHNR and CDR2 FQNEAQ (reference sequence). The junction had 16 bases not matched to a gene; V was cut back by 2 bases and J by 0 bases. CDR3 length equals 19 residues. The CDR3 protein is CASSLFIGGVRLSSYEQYF. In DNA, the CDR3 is TGTGCCAGCAGCTTATTTATTGGGGGGGTAAGACTTAGCTCCTACGAGCAGTACTTC.

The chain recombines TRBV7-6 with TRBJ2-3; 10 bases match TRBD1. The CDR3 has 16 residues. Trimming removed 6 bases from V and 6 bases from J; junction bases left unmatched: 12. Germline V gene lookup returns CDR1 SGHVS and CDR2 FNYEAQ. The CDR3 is CASSFRQGALLDTQYF. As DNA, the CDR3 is TGTGCCAGCAGTTTCCGACAGGGGGCTTTGTTGGATACGCAGTATTTT.

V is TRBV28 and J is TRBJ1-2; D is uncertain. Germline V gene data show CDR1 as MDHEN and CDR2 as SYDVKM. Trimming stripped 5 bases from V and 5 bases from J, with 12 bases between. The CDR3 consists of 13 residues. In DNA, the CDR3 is TGTGCCAGCAGTCCTTACAGTGATTATGGCTACACCTTC. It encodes CASSPYSDYGYTF.

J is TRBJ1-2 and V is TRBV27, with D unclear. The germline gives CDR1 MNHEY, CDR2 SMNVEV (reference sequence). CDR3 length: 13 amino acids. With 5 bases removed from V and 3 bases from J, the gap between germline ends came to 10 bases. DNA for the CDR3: TGTGCCAGCAGTCCGGACCGATACTATGGCTACACCTTC. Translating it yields CASSPDRYYGYTF.

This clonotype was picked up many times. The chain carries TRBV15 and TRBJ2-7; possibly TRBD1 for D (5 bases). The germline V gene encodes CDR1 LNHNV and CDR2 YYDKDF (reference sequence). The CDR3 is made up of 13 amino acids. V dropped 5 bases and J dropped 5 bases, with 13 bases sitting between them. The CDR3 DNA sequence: TGTGCCACCAGCCAAGCCCCAGGGAACGAGCAGTACTTC. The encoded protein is CATSQAPGNEQYF.

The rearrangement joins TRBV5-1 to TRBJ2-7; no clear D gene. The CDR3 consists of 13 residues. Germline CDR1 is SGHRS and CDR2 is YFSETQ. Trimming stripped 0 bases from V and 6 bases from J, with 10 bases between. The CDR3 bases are TGCGCCAGCAGCTTGGATGGTCGGTCCGAGCAGTACTTC. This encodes CASSLDGRSEQYF.

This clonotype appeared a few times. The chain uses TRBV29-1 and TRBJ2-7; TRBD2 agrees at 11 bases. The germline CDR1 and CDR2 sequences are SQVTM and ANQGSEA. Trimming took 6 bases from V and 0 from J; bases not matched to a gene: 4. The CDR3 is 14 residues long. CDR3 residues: CSVALAGASYEQYF. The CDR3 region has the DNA TGCAGCGTAGCACTAGCGGGGGCCTCCTACGAGCAGTACTTC.

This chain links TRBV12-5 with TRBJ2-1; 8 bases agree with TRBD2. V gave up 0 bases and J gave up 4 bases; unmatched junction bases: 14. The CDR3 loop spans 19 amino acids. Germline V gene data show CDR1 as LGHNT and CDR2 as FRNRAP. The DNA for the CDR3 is TGTGCTAGTGGTTTGGTATCTAATCGTCCTAGCGGGCCATACAATGAGCAGTTCTTC. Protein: CASGLVSNRPSGPYNEQFF. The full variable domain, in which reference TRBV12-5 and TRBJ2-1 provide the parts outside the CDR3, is DARVTQTPRHKVTEMGQEVTMRCQPILGHNTVFWYRQTMMQGLELLAYFRNRAPLDDSGMPKDRFSAEMPDATLATLKIQPSEPRDSAVYFCASGLVSNRPSGPYNEQFFGPGTRLTVL.

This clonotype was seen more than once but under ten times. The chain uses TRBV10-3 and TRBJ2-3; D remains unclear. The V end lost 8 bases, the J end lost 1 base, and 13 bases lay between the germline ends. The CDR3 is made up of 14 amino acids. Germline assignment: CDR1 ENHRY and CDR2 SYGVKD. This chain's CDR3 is CAIGALSGTDTQYF. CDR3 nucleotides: TGTGCCATCGGAGCCCTATCTGGCACAGATACGCAGTATTTT.

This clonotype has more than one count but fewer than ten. Here the CDR3 DNA reads TGTGCCAGCAGCCCTCCGGACAGGGTTCCGTACTTC. Protein: CASSPPDRVPYF. V and J are TRBV12-3 or TRBV12-4 and TRBJ2-7; TRBD1 aligns across 8 bases. This CDR3 region has 12 residues. The V segment lost 6 bases and the J segment 12 bases; nucleotides outside the gene matches: 10.

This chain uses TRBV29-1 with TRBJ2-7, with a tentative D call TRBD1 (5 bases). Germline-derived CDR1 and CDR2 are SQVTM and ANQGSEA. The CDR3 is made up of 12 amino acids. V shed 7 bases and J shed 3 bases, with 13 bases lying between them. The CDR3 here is CSALDRRYEQYF. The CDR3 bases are TGCAGCGCATTAGACAGACGCTACGAGCAGTACTTC.

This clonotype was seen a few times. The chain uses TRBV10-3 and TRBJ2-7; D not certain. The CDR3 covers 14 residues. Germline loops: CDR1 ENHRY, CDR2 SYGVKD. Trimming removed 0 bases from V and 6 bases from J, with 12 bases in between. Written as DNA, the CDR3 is TGTGCCATCAGTGAGTCCAACACAAGACGCGAGCAGTACTTC. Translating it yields CAISESNTRREQYF.

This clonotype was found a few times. Here the CDR3 DNA reads TGTGCCAGCAGCCCCCATTATGGGGCCGGGGAGCTGTTTTTT. It codes for CASSPHYGAGELFF. The genes are TRBV7-2 and TRBJ2-2; D remains ambiguous. CDR3 size: 14 residues. The V gene lost 5 bases and the J gene lost 6 bases, with 13 bases spanning the gap. Germline V gene sequence: CDR1 SGHTA, CDR2 FQGNSA.

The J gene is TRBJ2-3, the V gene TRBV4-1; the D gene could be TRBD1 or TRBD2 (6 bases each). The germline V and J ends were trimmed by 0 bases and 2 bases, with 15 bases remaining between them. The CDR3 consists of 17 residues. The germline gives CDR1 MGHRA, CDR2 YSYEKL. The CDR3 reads CASSQDLGGGNTDTQYF. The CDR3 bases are TGCGCCAGCAGCCAAGATCTTGGAGGGGGAAACACAGATACGCAGTATTTT.

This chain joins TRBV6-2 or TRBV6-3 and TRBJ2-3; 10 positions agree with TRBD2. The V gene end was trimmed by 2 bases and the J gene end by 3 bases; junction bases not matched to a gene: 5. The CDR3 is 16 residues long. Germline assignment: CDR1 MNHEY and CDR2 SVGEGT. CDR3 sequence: CASSYLQAGGTDTQYF. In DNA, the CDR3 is TGTGCCAGCAGTTACCTACAAGCGGGGGGGACAGATACGCAGTATTTT.

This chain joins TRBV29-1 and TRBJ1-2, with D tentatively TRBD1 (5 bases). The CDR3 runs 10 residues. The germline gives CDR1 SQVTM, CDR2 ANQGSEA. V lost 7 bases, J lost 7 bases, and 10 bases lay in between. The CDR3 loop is CSAWDFGYTF. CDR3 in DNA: TGCAGCGCCTGGGACTTTGGCTACACCTTC.

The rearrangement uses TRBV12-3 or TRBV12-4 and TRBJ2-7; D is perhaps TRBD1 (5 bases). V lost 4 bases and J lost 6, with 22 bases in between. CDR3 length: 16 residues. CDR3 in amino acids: CASSCLVGHNKPEQYF. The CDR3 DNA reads TGTGCCAGCAGTTGCCTCGTAGGACATAATAAGCCCGAGCAGTACTTC.

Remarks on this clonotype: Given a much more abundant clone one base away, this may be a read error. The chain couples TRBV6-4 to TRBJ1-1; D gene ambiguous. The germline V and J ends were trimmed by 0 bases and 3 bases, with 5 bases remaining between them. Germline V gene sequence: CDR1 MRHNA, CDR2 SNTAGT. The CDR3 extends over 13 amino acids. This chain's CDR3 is CASSDSGYTEAFF. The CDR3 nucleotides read TGTGCCAGCAGTGACTCGGGGTACACTGAAGCTTTCTTT.

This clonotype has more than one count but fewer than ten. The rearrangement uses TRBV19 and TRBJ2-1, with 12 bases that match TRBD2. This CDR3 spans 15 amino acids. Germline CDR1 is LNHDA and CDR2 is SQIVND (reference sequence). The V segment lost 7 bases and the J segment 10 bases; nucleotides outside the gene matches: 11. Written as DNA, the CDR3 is TGTGCCAGTACCCATCTAGCGGGGGGGGAGTCGGAGCAGTTCTTC. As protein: CASTHLAGGESEQFF.

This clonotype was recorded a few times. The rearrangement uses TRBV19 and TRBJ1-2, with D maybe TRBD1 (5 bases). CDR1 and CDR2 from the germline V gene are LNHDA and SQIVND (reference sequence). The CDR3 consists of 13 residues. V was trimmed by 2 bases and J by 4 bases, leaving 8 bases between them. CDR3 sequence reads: CASSILGGYGYTF. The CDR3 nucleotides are TGTGCCAGTAGTATACTCGGGGGCTATGGCTACACCTTC.

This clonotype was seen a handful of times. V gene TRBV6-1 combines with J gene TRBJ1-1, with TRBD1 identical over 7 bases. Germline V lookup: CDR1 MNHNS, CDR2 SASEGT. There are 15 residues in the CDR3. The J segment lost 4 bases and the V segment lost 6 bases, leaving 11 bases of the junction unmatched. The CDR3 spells CASSGQAGLGTEAFF. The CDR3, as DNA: TGTGCCAGCAGCGGACAGGCGGGGTTGGGCACTGAAGCTTTCTTT.

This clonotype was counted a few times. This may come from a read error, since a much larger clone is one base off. As DNA, the CDR3 is TGTGCCAGCAGTCGGAACACTAACTATGGCTACACCTTC. As protein: CASSRNTNYGYTF. The chain has TRBV14 and TRBJ1-2, with D uncertain. The CDR3 is 13 residues long. Germline values: CDR1 SGHDN, CDR2 FVKESK. V lost 6 bases and J 0 bases, leaving 8 bases between the germline ends.

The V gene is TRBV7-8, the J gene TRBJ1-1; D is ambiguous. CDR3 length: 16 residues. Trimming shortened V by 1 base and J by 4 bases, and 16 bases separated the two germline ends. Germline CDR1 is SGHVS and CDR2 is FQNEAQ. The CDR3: CASSLVSLARGTEAFF. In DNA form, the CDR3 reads TGTGCCAGCAGCTTAGTGAGTCTCGCGCGGGGCACTGAAGCTTTCTTT.

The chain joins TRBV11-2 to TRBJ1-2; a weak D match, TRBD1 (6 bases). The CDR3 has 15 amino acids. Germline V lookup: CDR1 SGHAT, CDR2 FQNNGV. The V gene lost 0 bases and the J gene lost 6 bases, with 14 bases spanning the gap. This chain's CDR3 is CASSLDPRTEDGYTF. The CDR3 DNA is TGTGCCAGCAGCTTAGACCCTAGGACAGAGGATGGCTACACCTTC.